This entry lists 23 T cell receptor beta chains sequenced from one sample in a study of siplizumab effects on memory and regulatory T cells. Assay used: immunoSEQ multiplex PCR; TCRdb lists only in-frame clones, some missing. The repertoire has about 100,000 clones, about 91% of them found once; the top ten carry approximately 0.71%. The sample was Tregs sorted from blood. All receptors come from a human donor in good health.

The chain carries TRBV9 and TRBJ1-2; 8 nucleotides match TRBD1. Trimming removed 4 bases from V and 4 bases from J; junction bases left unmatched: 9. This CDR3 is built from 15 residues. The V gene's germline CDR1 is SGDLS and CDR2 YYNGEE. The CDR3 coding sequence is TGTGCCAGCAGCCCACACGACAGGGGCGGCTATGGCTACACCTTC. It translates to CASSPHDRGGYGYTF.

This sequence joins TRBV10-3 and TRBJ2-5, with 14 bases aligning to TRBD2. The CDR3 consists of 18 residues. With 2 bases clipped from V and 4 bases from J, the junction kept 9 bases outside the gene matches. CDR1 and CDR2 (germline): ENHRY, SYGVKD. The CDR3 protein is CAISEPSGLAGVGETQYF. The CDR3 DNA sequence: TGTGCCATCAGTGAGCCGTCGGGACTAGCGGGAGTCGGAGAGACCCAGTACTTC.

This chain uses TRBV28 with TRBJ2-5; D unclear. Trimming removed 6 bases from V and 2 bases from J, with 10 bases in between. The V gene's germline CDR1 is MDHEN and CDR2 SYDVKM. This CDR3 has 13 amino acids. DNA for the CDR3: TGTGCCAGCAGCGATGGGAATCAAGAGACCCAGTACTTC. It codes for CASSDGNQETQYF.

The chain couples TRBV19 to TRBJ1-1, with D perhaps matching TRBD1 (5 bases). Germline CDR1 is LNHDA and CDR2 is SQIVND (reference sequence). V dropped 9 bases and J dropped 3 bases, with 11 bases sitting between them. CDR3 length: 12 amino acids. CDR3 DNA sequence: TGTGCCAGCACGGGACGTTACACTGAAGCTTTCTTT. It yields the protein CASTGRYTEAFF.

V usage is TRBV5-6 and J usage is TRBJ2-3; D is perhaps TRBD1 or TRBD2 (5 bases each). V lost 3 bases and J 0 bases, leaving 8 bases between the germline ends. CDR3 length equals 14 residues. Per the germline V gene, CDR1 is SGHDT and CDR2 is YYEEEE. Here the CDR3 reads CASSWGKSTDTQYF. DNA of the CDR3: TGTGCCAGCAGCTGGGGGAAGAGCACAGATACGCAGTATTTT.

This clone was found a few times. The chain links TRBV15 to TRBJ1-1, with D unresolved. Germline assignment: CDR1 LNHNV and CDR2 YYDKDF (reference sequence). This CDR3 is built from 15 residues. Between the trimmed V and J ends, which lost 3 bases and 0 bases, there was a span of 11 bases. Here the CDR3 reads CATSRNGVMNTEAFF. The CDR3 nucleotides read TGTGCCACCAGCAGGAACGGAGTCATGAACACTGAAGCTTTCTTT.

V is TRBV5-4 and J is TRBJ1-2; possible D gene TRBD1, 5 bases. Trimming removed 0 bases from V and 13 bases from J, with 16 bases in between. Germline-derived CDR1 and CDR2 are SGHNT and YYREEE (reference sequence). The CDR3 runs to 13 residues. The CDR3 DNA follows: TGTGCCAGCAGCTTGGAAGGACAAATCAGTTTCACCTTC. Translated, it gives CASSLEGQISFTF.

In DNA, the CDR3 is TGTGCCAGCAGCAAAATTGGGACGGGACTCTACGAGCAGTACTTC. It is translated as CASSKIGTGLYEQYF. The chain joins TRBV21-1 to TRBJ2-7; no DNA check was done on the table's D call, TRBD2. TRBV21-1 is annotated as a pseudogene. CDR3 length equals 15 residues.

The genes are TRBV5-1 and TRBJ2-7; D may be TRBD2 (5 bases). The CDR3 runs to 16 residues. V shed 1 base and J shed 4 bases, with 18 bases lying between them. Germline CDR1 SGHRS, CDR2 YFSETQ. DNA of the CDR3: TGCGCCAGCAGCTTGATCCGGGGTTCTAATGAGTACGAGCAGTACTTC. It specifies CASSLIRGSNEYEQYF.

This chain connects TRBV4-1 to TRBJ2-7; 7 bases agree with TRBD1. The CDR3 extends over 17 amino acids. CDR1 and CDR2 (germline): MGHRA, YSYEKL. V was clipped by 2 bases and J by 5 bases; unmatched bases: 15. The CDR3: CASSQPTRQGIFNEQYF. As DNA, the CDR3 is TGCGCCAGCAGCCAACCGACCCGACAGGGTATCTTCAACGAGCAGTACTTC.

In its sample, this clone was seen once. The V call is TRBV19, the J call TRBJ2-7; TRBD2 matches 8 bases. Trimming cost V 5 bases and J 3 bases; bases outside gene matches: 9. Germline V gene data show CDR1 as LNHDA and CDR2 as SQIVND (reference sequence). This CDR3 comprises 15 residues. CDR3 sequence: CASSSRSGTNYEQYF. Written as DNA, the CDR3 is TGTGCCAGTAGTTCCCGTAGCGGGACAAACTACGAGCAGTACTTC.

The rearrangement joins TRBV9 to TRBJ2-1; a weak D match, TRBD2 (6 bases). Between the trimmed V and J ends, which lost 5 bases and 7 bases, there was a span of 13 bases. The CDR3 totals 13 residues. CDR1 is SGDLS, CDR2 YYNGEE, per germline. The CDR3 DNA reads TGTGCCAGCAGGGGCGGTGGGAGGAATGAGCAGTTCTTC. Protein sequence: CASRGGGRNEQFF. Full variable domain (rest looked up from reference TRBV9 and TRBJ2-1): DSGVTQTPKHLITATGQRVTLRCSPRSGDLSVYWYQQSLDQGLQFLIQYYNGEERAKGNILERFSAQQFPDLHSELNLSSLELGDSALYFCASRGGGRNEQFFGPGTRLTVL.

V usage is TRBV5-4 and J usage is TRBJ2-1; D is perhaps TRBD2 (6 bases). Germline V gene data show CDR1 as SGHNT and CDR2 as YYREEE (reference sequence). Trimming pared 0 bases from V and 4 bases from J, leaving 14 bases between. CDR3 length equals 16 residues. The CDR3 DNA follows: TGTGCCAGCAGCTTGGAGGGGCTTAGCGGTTACAATGAGCAGTTCTTC. This sequence encodes CASSLEGLSGYNEQFF.

The chain recombines TRBV7-3 with TRBJ2-7; a weak D match, TRBD1 (6 bases). V lost 2 bases and J lost 5, with 16 bases in between. This CDR3 spans 15 amino acids. Looked up from germline, CDR1 is SGHTA and CDR2 is FQGTGA. The CDR3 DNA is TGTGCCAGCAGCTTATTGGCAGGGGTGAACAACGAGCAGTACTTC. Translating gives CASSLLAGVNNEQYF.

The J gene is TRBJ2-7, the V gene TRBV10-3; D unresolved. Trimming removed 6 bases at V and 2 bases at J, with 8 bases between. The length of the CDR3 is 12 residues. The germline CDR1 and CDR2 sequences are ENHRY and SYGVKD. The CDR3 loop is CAIRSTAYEQYF. The CDR3 DNA follows: TGTGCCATCAGATCCACGGCCTACGAGCAGTACTTC.

The chain is built from TRBV5-6 and TRBJ1-5, with TRBD1 matching over 7 bases. The CDR3 loop spans 17 amino acids. The trim removed 0 bases at V and 6 bases at J, leaving 12 bases unmatched. Germline V gene lookup returns CDR1 SGHDT and CDR2 YYEEEE. The CDR3 here is CASSLGQGGPAIQPQHF. CDR3 in DNA: TGTGCCAGCAGCTTGGGGCAGGGGGGGCCGGCGATTCAGCCCCAGCATTTT.

The chain recombines TRBV10-2 with TRBJ1-1; D may be TRBD1 (6 bases). V lost 4 bases to trimming and J lost 0 bases, with 18 bases between them. CDR1 is WSHSY, CDR2 SAAADI, per germline. CDR3 length equals 17 residues. CDR3 DNA sequence: TGCGCCAGCAGTGGGGCGTCAGGACAGAGCATGAACACTGAAGCTTTCTTT. This codes for CASSGASGQSMNTEAFF.

This clone appeared a few times. The chain carries TRBV5-6 and TRBJ2-5; the match to TRBD2 covers 9 bases. V lost 1 base to trimming and J lost 5 bases; unmatched junction nucleotides: 6. This CDR3 spans 15 amino acids. Germline V CDR1 and CDR2: SGHDT, YYEEEE. This CDR3 is CASSLFIAGVETQYF. Written as DNA, the CDR3 is TGTGCCAGCAGCTTGTTTATAGCGGGAGTTGAGACCCAGTACTTC.

The gene calls are TRBV10-3 and TRBJ1-2; D call uncertain. From germline, CDR1 is ENHRY and CDR2 SYGVKD. This CDR3 has 12 amino acids. Trimming stripped 9 bases from V and 2 bases from J, with 10 bases between. The CDR3 DNA reads TGTGCCATTTACGGCGGGAACTATGGCTACACCTTC. Protein: CAIYGGNYGYTF.

The sample holds many counts of this clone. CDR3 coding DNA: TGCGCCAGCAGCCAAGCGGCCACAGTGGGGGAAGAGACCCAGTACTTC. Translating gives CASSQAATVGEETQYF. The chain combines TRBV4-1 with TRBJ2-5; the D gene could be TRBD1 or TRBD2 (5 bases each). The CDR3 loop spans 16 amino acids. Deletions cut 1 base from V and 3 bases from J, with 15 bases between. Looked up from germline, CDR1 is MGHRA and CDR2 is YSYEKL.

J is TRBJ2-1 and V is TRBV10-2, with D hard to call. The CDR3 totals 13 residues. Trimming removed 7 bases from V and 10 bases from J, with 17 bases in between. Per germline, CDR1 WSHSY and CDR2 SAAADI. The CDR3 reads CASKVYEATEQFF. For the CDR3, the DNA is TGCGCCAGCAAAGTCTACGAAGCGACCGAGCAGTTCTTC.

The chain uses TRBV7-2 and TRBJ2-3; a weak D match, TRBD2 (5 bases). V was trimmed by 0 bases and J by 5 bases, leaving 12 bases between them. The V gene's germline CDR1 is SGHTA and CDR2 FQGNSA. The CDR3 length is 15 residues. The CDR3 DNA sequence: TGTGCCAGCAGCTTAGCGGGAGTAGGATTAGATACGCAGTATTTT. It encodes CASSLAGVGLDTQYF.

The rearrangement uses TRBV30 and TRBJ2-7; 13 nucleotides match TRBD2. Unmatched junction bases numbered 0, after V lost 1 base and J lost 6 bases. The CDR3 sequence is 13 residues long. CDR1 is GTSNPN, CDR2 SVGIG, per germline (reference sequence). CDR3 in DNA: TGTGCCTGGAGTGGGACTAGCGGGAGCGAGCAGTACTTC. This translates into CAWSGTSGSEQYF.